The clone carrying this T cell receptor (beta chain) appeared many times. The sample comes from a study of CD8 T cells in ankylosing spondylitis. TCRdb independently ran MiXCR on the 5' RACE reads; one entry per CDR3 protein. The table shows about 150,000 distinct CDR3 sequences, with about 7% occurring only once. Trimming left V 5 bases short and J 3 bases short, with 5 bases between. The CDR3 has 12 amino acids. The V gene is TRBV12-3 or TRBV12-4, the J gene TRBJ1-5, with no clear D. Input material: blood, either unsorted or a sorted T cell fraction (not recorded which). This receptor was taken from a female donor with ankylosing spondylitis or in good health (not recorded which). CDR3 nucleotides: TGTGCCAGCAGTACGTTCAATCAGCCCCAGCATTTT. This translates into CASSTFNQPQHF.